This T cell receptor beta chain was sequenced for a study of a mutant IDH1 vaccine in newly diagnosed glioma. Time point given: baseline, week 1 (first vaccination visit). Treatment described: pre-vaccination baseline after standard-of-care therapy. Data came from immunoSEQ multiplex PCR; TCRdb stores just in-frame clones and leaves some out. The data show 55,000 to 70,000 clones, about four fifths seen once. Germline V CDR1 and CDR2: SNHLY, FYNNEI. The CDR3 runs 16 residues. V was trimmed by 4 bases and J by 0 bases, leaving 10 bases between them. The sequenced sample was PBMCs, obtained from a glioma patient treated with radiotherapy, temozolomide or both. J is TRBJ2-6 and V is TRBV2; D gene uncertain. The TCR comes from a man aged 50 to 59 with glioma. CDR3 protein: CASSVFRGSGANVLTF. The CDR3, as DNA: TGTGCCAGCAGTGTATTTCGAGGCTCTGGGGCCAACGTCCTGACTTTC.